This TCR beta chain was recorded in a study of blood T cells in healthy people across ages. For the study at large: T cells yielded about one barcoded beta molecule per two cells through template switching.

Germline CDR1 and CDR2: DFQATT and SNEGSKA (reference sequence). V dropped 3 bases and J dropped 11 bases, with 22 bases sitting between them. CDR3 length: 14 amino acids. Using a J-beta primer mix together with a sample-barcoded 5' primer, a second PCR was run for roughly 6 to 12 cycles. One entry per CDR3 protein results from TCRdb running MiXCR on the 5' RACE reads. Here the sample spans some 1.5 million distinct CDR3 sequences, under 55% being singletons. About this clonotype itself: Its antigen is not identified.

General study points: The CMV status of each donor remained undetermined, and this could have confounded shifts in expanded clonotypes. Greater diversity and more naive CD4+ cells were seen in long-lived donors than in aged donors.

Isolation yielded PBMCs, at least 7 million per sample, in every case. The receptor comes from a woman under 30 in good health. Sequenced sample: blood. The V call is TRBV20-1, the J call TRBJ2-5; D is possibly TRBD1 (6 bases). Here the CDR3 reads CSARGATRWDEQYF. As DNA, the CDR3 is TGCAGTGCTAGGGGGGCCACACGCTGGGATGAGCAGTACTTC.